The 21 T cell receptor beta chains listed next were all sequenced from one sample in a study of T cell repertoires in cytomegalovirus infection. TCRdb itself ran the reads through MiXCR, one entry per CDR3 protein. In the table there are 200,000 or so distinct CDR3 sequences, 28% of which are singletons. Input material: PBMCs. The receptors stem from a human donor in good health (CMV status not recorded). Some clones in this sample may be carry-over from other donors' samples.

This clonotype has more than one count but fewer than ten. The chain joins TRBV12-3 or TRBV12-4 to TRBJ2-1; 11 bases are a match to TRBD2. This CDR3 region has 17 residues. J gave up 7 bases and V 3 bases, and 11 bases lay outside the gene matches. CDR3 nucleotides: TGTGCCAGCAGTTTCCCTCTGACTAGCGGGGAAGATAATGAGCAGTTCTTC. This encodes CASSFPLTSGEDNEQFF.

V is TRBV7-6 and J is TRBJ1-4; 10 bases map to TRBD1. The germline V gene has CDR1 SGHVS and CDR2 FNYEAQ. The CDR3 runs 15 residues. Germline trimming cut 6 bases from V and 3 bases from J; bases unmatched to any gene: 4. CDR3: CASRRGTGANEKLFF. The CDR3 nucleotides read TGTGCCAGCAGAAGAGGGACAGGGGCTAATGAAAAACTGTTTTTT.

The chain joins TRBV6-2 or TRBV6-3 to TRBJ2-7; TRBD2 might be the D (6 bases). The V gene lost 7 bases and the J gene lost 0 bases, with 16 bases spanning the gap. The CDR3 has 15 amino acids. Germline V CDR1 and CDR2: MNHEY, SVGEGT. CDR3 sequence: CASMRDRRFSYEQYF. Written as DNA, the CDR3 is TGTGCCAGCATGCGGGATAGGCGATTCTCCTACGAGCAGTACTTC.

The rearrangement joins TRBV29-1 to TRBJ1-2; D is unclear. The CDR3 covers 13 residues. The V gene's germline CDR1 is SQVTM and CDR2 ANQGSEA. V was cut by 3 bases and J by 7 bases, with 15 bases left in between. In nucleotides, the CDR3 is TGCAGCGTTGAGGAAGGGAGGAACCGTGGCTACACCTTC. It is translated as CSVEEGRNRGYTF.

This clonotype came up a few times. J is TRBJ1-1 and V is TRBV29-1; D remains unclear. CDR1 is SQVTM and CDR2 is ANQGSEA in the germline V gene. The CDR3 loop spans 14 amino acids. V gave up 0 bases and J gave up 1 base, with 9 bases separating them. Written as DNA, the CDR3 is TGCAGCGTTGAAGATCCACGGAAGAACACTGAAGCTTTCTTT. Its protein product is CSVEDPRKNTEAFF.

This CDR3 reads CASSLDRLSNQPQHF. CDR3 coding DNA: TGTGCCAGCAGCTTAGACAGGCTGAGCAATCAGCCCCAGCATTTT. The V call is TRBV7-2, the J call TRBJ1-5; possibly TRBD1 for D (5 bases). The V end lost 1 base, the J end lost 1 base, and 8 bases lay between the germline ends. The CDR3 covers 15 residues. The germline V gene has CDR1 SGHTA and CDR2 FQGNSA.

The gene calls are TRBV29-1 and TRBJ2-1; 7 nucleotides agree with TRBD1. Unmatched junction bases numbered 6, after V lost 0 bases and J lost 10 bases. This CDR3 region has 13 residues. Germline CDR1 is SQVTM and CDR2 is ANQGSEA. This CDR3 reads CSVEDQGQIEQFF. CDR3 nucleotide sequence: TGCAGCGTTGAAGACCAGGGACAGATAGAGCAGTTCTTC.

This clonotype was seen only a few times. The rearrangement uses TRBV18 and TRBJ2-7; the D gene is possibly TRBD1 (5 bases). The V and J ends lost 2 bases and 5 bases respectively, with 10 bases between them. The CDR3 loop spans 13 amino acids. Germline values: CDR1 KGHSH, CDR2 LQKENI. CDR3 nucleotides: TGTGCCAGCTCACCAAGGCAGGGCCACGAGCAGTACTTC. This sequence encodes CASSPRQGHEQYF.

In this sample, this clonotype turned up a few times. The J gene is TRBJ2-1, the V gene TRBV7-4, with D perhaps TRBD1 (6 bases). This CDR3 has 16 residues. Per the germline V gene, CDR1 is SGHVT and CDR2 is SQSDAQ. V was cut by 8 bases and J by 0 bases, with 17 bases left in between. The DNA for the CDR3 is TGTGCCAGCGGCCGCCGAGGGGGTATCTCCTACAATGAGCAGTTCTTC. Its translation is CASGRRGGISYNEQFF.

The rearrangement uses TRBV7-9 and TRBJ1-2, with D unresolved. The CDR3 is 9 amino acids. From germline, CDR1 is SEHNR and CDR2 FQNEAQ (reference sequence). The chain's CDR3 is CALRSGYTF. CDR3 nucleotide sequence: TGTGCACTAAGAAGTGGCTACACCTTC.

This chain uses TRBV29-1 with TRBJ1-1; the D gene is possibly TRBD1 (5 bases). CDR3 length: 13 amino acids. V dropped 7 bases and J dropped 0 bases, with 12 bases sitting between them. CDR1 is SQVTM and CDR2 is ANQGSEA in the germline V gene. The CDR3 protein is CSGRGDLNTEAFF. DNA for the CDR3: TGCAGCGGCCGGGGGGACTTGAACACTGAAGCTTTCTTT.

This clonotype came up many times. This chain joins TRBV7-6 and TRBJ2-1; 11 bases map to TRBD1. The CDR3 spans 17 residues. The germline CDR1 and CDR2 sequences are SGHVS and FNYEAQ. J was trimmed by 9 bases and V by 5 bases; bases with no gene match: 15. The CDR3 bases are TGTGCCAGCAGCCTACAACCCGGGACAGGGGGTTTCAGTGAGCAGTTCTTC. This gives the protein CASSLQPGTGGFSEQFF.

The chain employs TRBV7-9 and TRBJ1-5, with unresolved D. Germline-derived CDR1 and CDR2 are SEHNR and FQNEAQ (reference sequence). Trimming left V 5 bases short and J 7 bases short, with 12 bases between. CDR3 size: 13 residues. The CDR3 here is CASSRTPRQPQHF. The CDR3, as DNA: TGTGCCAGCAGCCGGACTCCGCGGCAGCCCCAGCATTTT.

The genes are TRBV5-5 and TRBJ1-5, with unresolved D. The CDR3 has 15 amino acids. V was cut by 0 bases and J by 5 bases, with 12 bases left in between. The germline CDR1 and CDR2 sequences are SGHKS and YYEKEE (reference sequence). The CDR3 DNA follows: TGTGCCAGCAGCTTGGCCATGACACCGGATCAGCCCCAGCATTTT. Translating gives CASSLAMTPDQPQHF.

This clonotype occurred many times. The V call is TRBV7-2, the J call TRBJ1-1; TRBD1 matches 9 bases. In germline, CDR1 is SGHTA, CDR2 FQGNSA. Trimming at V came to 3 bases and at J to 3 bases, leaving 5 bases not matched to a gene. This CDR3 is 15 amino acids long. CDR3 sequence (DNA): TGTGCCAGCAGCTTGCCGGGACAGGGATACACTGAAGCTTTCTTT. Its protein is CASSLPGQGYTEAFF.

This clonotype was detected ten times or more. V gene TRBV7-2 combines with J gene TRBJ2-5; a possible D gene is TRBD1 (7 bases). Germline V gene data show CDR1 as SGHTA and CDR2 as FQGNSA. V lost 4 bases, J lost 4 bases, and 13 bases lay in between. The CDR3 loop spans 14 amino acids. In DNA, the CDR3 is TGTGCCAGCAGCTGGGGGGACAGTAGAGAGACCCAGTACTTC. Translated: CASSWGDSRETQYF.

This chain joins TRBV4-1 and TRBJ1-5; D remains unclear. Looked up from germline, CDR1 is MGHRA and CDR2 is YSYEKL. CDR3 length: 15 residues. V gave up 0 bases and J gave up 3 bases, with 9 bases separating them. The CDR3: CASSQDSGFNQPQHF. CDR3 DNA sequence: TGCGCCAGCAGCCAAGATTCCGGCTTCAATCAGCCCCAGCATTTT.

The chain is built from TRBV4-2 and TRBJ1-2, with a tentative D call TRBD1 (6 bases). The CDR3 consists of 16 residues. The V and J ends lost 1 base and 8 bases respectively, with 20 bases between them. Germline values: CDR1 LGHNA, CDR2 YNFKEQ. The chain's CDR3 is CASSQASGQSYLGYTF. The CDR3 DNA sequence: TGTGCCAGCAGCCAAGCCTCCGGACAGTCGTACTTGGGCTACACCTTC.

This clonotype was counted a few times. The chain combines TRBV7-9 with TRBJ1-1, with 7 bases fitting TRBD1. Germline V gives CDR1 SEHNR, CDR2 FQNEAQ (reference sequence). J gave up 11 bases and V 5 bases, and 5 bases lay outside the gene matches. CDR3 length: 11 residues. CDR3 region: CASSGDSPAFF. The CDR3 DNA reads TGTGCCAGCAGCGGGGACAGTCCCGCTTTCTTT. The complete variable domain, with remaining parts taken from reference TRBV7-9 and TRBJ1-1, reads DTGVSQNPRHKITKRGQNVTFRCDPISEHNRLYWYRQTLGQGPEFLTYFQNEAQLEKSRLLSDRFSAERPKGSFSTLEIQRTEQGDSAMYLCASSGDSPAFFGQGTRLTVV.

V is TRBV20-1 and J is TRBJ1-2; tentative D call: TRBD1 (5 bases). The CDR3 covers 14 residues. Germline V lookup: CDR1 DFQATT, CDR2 SNEGSKA (reference sequence). V was shortened by 0 bases and J by 0 bases, with 8 bases between the two germline ends. The CDR3 loop is CSARDGTTNYGYTF. The CDR3 DNA is TGCAGTGCTAGAGATGGGACCACTAACTATGGCTACACCTTC.

V is TRBV7-2 and J is TRBJ2-7; D not certain. Trimming pared 1 base from V and 3 bases from J, leaving 7 bases between. Germline CDR1 SGHTA, CDR2 FQGNSA. There are 13 residues in the CDR3. This CDR3 is CASSLDRFYEQYF. The CDR3 DNA reads TGTGCCAGCAGCTTAGATAGATTCTACGAGCAGTACTTC.